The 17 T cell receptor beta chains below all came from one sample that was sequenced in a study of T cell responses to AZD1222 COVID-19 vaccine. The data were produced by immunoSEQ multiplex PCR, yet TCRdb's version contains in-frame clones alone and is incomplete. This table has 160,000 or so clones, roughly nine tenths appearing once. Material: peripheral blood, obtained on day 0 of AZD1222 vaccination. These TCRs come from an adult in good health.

The CDR3 DNA sequence: TGTGCCAGCAGCGCGGACAGGGCTTATGTGAACACTGAAGCTTTCTTT. Translated: CASSADRAYVNTEAFF. This chain connects TRBV27 to TRBJ1-1, with TRBD1 identical over 8 bases. The CDR3 consists of 16 residues. CDR1 is MNHEY and CDR2 is SMNVEV in the germline V gene (reference sequence). The junction had 9 bases not matched to a gene; V was cut back by 6 bases and J by 0 bases.

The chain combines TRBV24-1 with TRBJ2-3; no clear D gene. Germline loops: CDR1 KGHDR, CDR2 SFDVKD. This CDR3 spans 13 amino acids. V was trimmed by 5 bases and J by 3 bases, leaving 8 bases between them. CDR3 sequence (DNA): TGTGCCACCAGTGGGCGGCTTACAGATACGCAGTATTTT. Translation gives CATSGRLTDTQYF.

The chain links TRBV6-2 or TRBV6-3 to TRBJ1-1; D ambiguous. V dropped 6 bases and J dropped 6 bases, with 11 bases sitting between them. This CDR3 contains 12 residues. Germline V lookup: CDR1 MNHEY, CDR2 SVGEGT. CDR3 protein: CASSPNRPEAFF. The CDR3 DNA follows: TGTGCCAGCAGCCCGAATCGTCCTGAAGCTTTCTTT.

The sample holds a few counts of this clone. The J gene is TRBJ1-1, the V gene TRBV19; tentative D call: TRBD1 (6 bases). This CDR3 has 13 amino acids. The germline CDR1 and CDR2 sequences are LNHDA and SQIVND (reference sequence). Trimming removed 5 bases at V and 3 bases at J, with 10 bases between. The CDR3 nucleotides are TGTGCCAGTAGTCTTGGACAGTACACTGAAGCTTTCTTT. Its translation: CASSLGQYTEAFF. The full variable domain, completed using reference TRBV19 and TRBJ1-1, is DGGITQSPKYLFRKEGQNVTLSCEQNLNHDAMYWYRQDPGQGLRLIYYSQIVNDFQKGDIAEGYSVSREKKESFPLTVTSAQKNPTAFYLCASSLGQYTEAFFGQGTRLTVV.

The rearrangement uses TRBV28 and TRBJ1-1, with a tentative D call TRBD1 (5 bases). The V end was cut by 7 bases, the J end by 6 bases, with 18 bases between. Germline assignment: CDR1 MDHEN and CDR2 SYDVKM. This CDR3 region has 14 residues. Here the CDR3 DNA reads TGTGCCAGCATCCCTCTACAGCTGGGGGCTGAAGCTTTCTTT. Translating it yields CASIPLQLGAEAFF.

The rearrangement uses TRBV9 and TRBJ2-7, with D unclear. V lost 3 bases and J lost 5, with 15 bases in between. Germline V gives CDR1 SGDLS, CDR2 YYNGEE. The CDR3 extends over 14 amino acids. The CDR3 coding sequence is TGTGCCAGCAGCGCGACCAGCGTAGGCCACGAGCAGTACTTC. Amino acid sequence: CASSATSVGHEQYF.

In DNA form, the CDR3 reads TGTGCCAGCAGTTACGTAGAGAGCTCCTACGAGCAGTACTTC. This codes for CASSYVESSYEQYF. This rearrangement joins TRBV6-6 to TRBJ2-7; D remains ambiguous. Germline V gene sequence: CDR1 MNHNY, CDR2 SVGAGI (reference sequence). This CDR3 is built from 14 residues. Trimming removed 2 bases from V and 0 bases from J, with 8 bases in between.

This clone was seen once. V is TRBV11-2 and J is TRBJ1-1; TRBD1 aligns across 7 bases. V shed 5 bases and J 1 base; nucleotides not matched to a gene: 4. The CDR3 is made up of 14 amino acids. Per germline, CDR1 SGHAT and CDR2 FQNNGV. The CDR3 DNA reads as TGTGCCAGCAGCCCCCGGACAGGGAACACTGAAGCTTTCTTT. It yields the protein CASSPRTGNTEAFF.

The CDR3: CASSLARGEAFF. CDR3 sequence (DNA): TGTGCCAGCAGCTTAGCGCGGGGGGAAGCTTTCTTT. J is TRBJ1-1 and V is TRBV11-1; TRBD1 is a possible D gene (5 bases). V was clipped by 0 bases and J by 8 bases, with 7 bases between them. Looked up from germline, CDR1 is SGHAT and CDR2 is FQDESV (reference sequence). This CDR3 has 12 residues.

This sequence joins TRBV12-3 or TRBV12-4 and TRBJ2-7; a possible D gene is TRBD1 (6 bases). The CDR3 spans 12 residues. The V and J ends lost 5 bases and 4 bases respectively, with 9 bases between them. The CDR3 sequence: CASSQTGYEQYF. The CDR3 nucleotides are TGTGCCAGCAGTCAAACAGGGTACGAGCAGTACTTC.

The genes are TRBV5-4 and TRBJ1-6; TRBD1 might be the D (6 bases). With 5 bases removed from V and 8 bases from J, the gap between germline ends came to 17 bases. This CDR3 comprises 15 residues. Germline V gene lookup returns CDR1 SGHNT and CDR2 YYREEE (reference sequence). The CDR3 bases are TGTGCCAGCAGTGGGAGGGGGATAGTTGATTCACCCCTCCACTTT. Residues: CASSGRGIVDSPLHF.

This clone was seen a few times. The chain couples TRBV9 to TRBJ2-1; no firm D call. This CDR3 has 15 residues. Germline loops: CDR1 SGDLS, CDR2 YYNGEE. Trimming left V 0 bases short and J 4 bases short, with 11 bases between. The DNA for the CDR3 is TGTGCCAGCAGCGTAGAAGGACGGTCTTACAATGAGCAGTTCTTC. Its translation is CASSVEGRSYNEQFF.

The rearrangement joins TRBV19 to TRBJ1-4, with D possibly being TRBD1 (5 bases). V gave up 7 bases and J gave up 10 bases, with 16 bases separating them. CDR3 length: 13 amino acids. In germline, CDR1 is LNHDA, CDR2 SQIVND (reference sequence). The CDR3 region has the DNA TGTGCCAGTACCGATAGGTCTGGGGGAAAACTGTTTTTT. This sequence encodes CASTDRSGGKLFF.

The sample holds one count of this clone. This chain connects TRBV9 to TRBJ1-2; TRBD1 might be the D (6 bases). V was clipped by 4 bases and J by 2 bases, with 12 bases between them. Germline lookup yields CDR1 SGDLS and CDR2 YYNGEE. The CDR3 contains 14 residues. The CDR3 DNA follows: TGTGCCAGCAGCTTACAAACAGGGAACTATGGCTACACCTTC. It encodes CASSLQTGNYGYTF.

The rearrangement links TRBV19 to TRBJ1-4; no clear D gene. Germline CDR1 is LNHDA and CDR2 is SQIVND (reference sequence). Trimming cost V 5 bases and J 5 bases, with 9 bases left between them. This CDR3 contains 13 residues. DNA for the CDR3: TGTGCCAGTAGTTCCAGGATGAATGAAAAACTGTTTTTT. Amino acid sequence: CASSSRMNEKLFF.

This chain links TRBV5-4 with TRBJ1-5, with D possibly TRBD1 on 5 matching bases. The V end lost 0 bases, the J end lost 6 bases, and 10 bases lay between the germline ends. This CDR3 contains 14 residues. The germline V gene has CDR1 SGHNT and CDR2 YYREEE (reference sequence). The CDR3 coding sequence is TGTGCCAGCAGCTTGGAGGGGAGTTTTCAGCCCCAGCATTTT. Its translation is CASSLEGSFQPQHF.

Written as DNA, the CDR3 is TGTGCCAGCAGCTTAGCGCCTGGCCGAAGCGGGGAGCTGTTTTTT. It is translated as CASSLAPGRSGELFF. The J gene is TRBJ2-2, the V gene TRBV7-8; no firm D call. Germline CDR1 is SGHVS and CDR2 is FQNEAQ. The CDR3 totals 15 residues. V lost 0 bases and J lost 7, with 12 bases in between.